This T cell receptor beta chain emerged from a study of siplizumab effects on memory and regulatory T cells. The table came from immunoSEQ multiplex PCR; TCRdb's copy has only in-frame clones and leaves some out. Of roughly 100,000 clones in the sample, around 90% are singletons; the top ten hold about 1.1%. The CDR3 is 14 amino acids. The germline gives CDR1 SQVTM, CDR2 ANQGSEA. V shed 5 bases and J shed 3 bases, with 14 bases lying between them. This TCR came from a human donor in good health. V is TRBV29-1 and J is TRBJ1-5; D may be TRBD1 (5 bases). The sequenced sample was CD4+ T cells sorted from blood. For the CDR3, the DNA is TGCAGCGTTCGTCTGGACACTATCAATCAGCCCCAGCATTTT. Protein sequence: CSVRLDTINQPQHF.